This is a list of T cell receptor beta chains from one sample in a study of blood T cell repertoires in COVID-19. Profiled with immunoSEQ multiplex PCR; TCRdb holds only in-frame clones, not every one. Of about 120,000 clones in the sample, about four fifths were seen once. The source material was peripheral blood. These receptors originate from an older man with acute or convalescent COVID-19. CDR3s include the opening cysteine and the closing phenylalanine or tryptophan. A D gene is named only where the DNA matches it firmly. A row's size may be missing; if present it is once, few, many or a size class.

d_gene: TRBD1; v_gene: TRBV7-2; j_gene: TRBJ1-2; abundance: NA; CDR3aa: CASSLAPGQGAFGYTF; CDR3nt: TGTGCCAGCAGCTTAGCGCCGGGACAGGGGGCGTTTGGCTACACCTTC
d_gene: NA; v_gene: TRBV7-2; j_gene: TRBJ2-7; abundance: NA; CDR3aa: CASTNFAGAGGEQYF; CDR3nt: TGTGCCAGCACCAATTTTGCAGGGGCTGGGGGCGAGCAGTACTTC
d_gene: TRBD1; v_gene: TRBV7-3; j_gene: TRBJ1-2; abundance: NA; CDR3aa: CASSTGDSSYGYTF; CDR3nt: TGTGCCAGCAGCACTGGGGACAGTTCCTATGGCTACACCTTC
d_gene: TRBD1; v_gene: TRBV5-4; j_gene: TRBJ1-6; abundance: NA; CDR3aa: CASSIDREFSSPLHF; CDR3nt: TGTGCCAGCAGCATAGACAGGGAATTTAGTTCACCCCTCCACTTT
d_gene: TRBD2; v_gene: TRBV10-3; j_gene: TRBJ2-7; abundance: NA; CDR3aa: CAISVAGGRYEQYF; CDR3nt: TGTGCCATCAGTGTTGCGGGGGGGCGGTACGAGCAGTACTTC
d_gene: NA; v_gene: TRBV27; j_gene: TRBJ1-2; abundance: NA; CDR3aa: CASSLQGPRGYTF; CDR3nt: TGTGCCAGCAGTTTGCAGGGTCCTCGGGGCTACACCTTC
d_gene: TRBD1; v_gene: TRBV2; j_gene: TRBJ1-1; abundance: NA; CDR3aa: CASSLTRDREAFF; CDR3nt: TGTGCCAGCAGCCTCACCCGGGACAGGGAAGCTTTCTTT
d_gene: TRBD1; v_gene: TRBV6-2/TRBV6-3; j_gene: TRBJ1-5; abundance: NA; CDR3aa: CASSYIPDRVDQPQHF; CDR3nt: TGTGCCAGCAGTTACATCCCCGACAGGGTCGACCAGCCCCAGCATTTT
d_gene: TRBD1; v_gene: TRBV10-2; j_gene: TRBJ1-1; abundance: NA; CDR3aa: CASSGRQGTEAFF; CDR3nt: TGCGCCAGCAGTGGGCGACAGGGCACTGAAGCTTTCTTT
d_gene: NA; v_gene: TRBV11-3; j_gene: TRBJ2-7; abundance: NA; CDR3aa: CASSLPLVGEASYEQYF; CDR3nt: TGTGCCAGCAGCTTACCCCTAGTAGGGGAAGCCTCCTACGAGCAGTACTTC
d_gene: TRBD1; v_gene: TRBV9; j_gene: TRBJ1-2; abundance: NA; CDR3aa: CASSDQRTGGDYGYTF; CDR3nt: TGTGCCAGCAGCGATCAAAGGACAGGGGGCGACTATGGCTACACCTTC
d_gene: NA; v_gene: TRBV18; j_gene: TRBJ1-4; abundance: few; CDR3aa: CASSPQVATNEKLFF; CDR3nt: TGTGCCAGCTCACCCCAGGTGGCAACTAATGAAAAACTGTTTTTT
d_gene: NA; v_gene: TRBV4-2; j_gene: TRBJ2-7; abundance: NA; CDR3aa: CASSLIAEAYEQYF; CDR3nt: TGTGCCAGCAGCCTTATAGCGGAAGCCTACGAGCAGTACTTC
d_gene: NA; v_gene: TRBV5-5; j_gene: TRBJ1-6; abundance: NA; CDR3aa: CASSSTGSRSPLHF; CDR3nt: TGTGCCAGCAGCTCTACAGGGTCACGATCACCCCTCCACTTT
d_gene: NA; v_gene: TRBV11-2; j_gene: TRBJ2-7; abundance: NA; CDR3aa: CASSLVAARLGYEQYF; CDR3nt: TGTGCCAGCAGCTTAGTGGCGGCAAGGCTGGGCTACGAGCAGTACTTC
d_gene: NA; v_gene: TRBV5-1; j_gene: TRBJ2-3; abundance: NA; CDR3aa: CASSFSSNSGTDTQYF; CDR3nt: TGCGCCAGCAGCTTTTCTAGTAATTCTGGCACAGATACGCAGTATTTT
d_gene: NA; v_gene: TRBV7-8; j_gene: TRBJ2-5; abundance: NA; CDR3aa: CASTPSRLGGEETQYF; CDR3nt: TGTGCCAGCACCCCCTCGCGCTTAGGGGGTGAAGAGACCCAGTACTTC
d_gene: NA; v_gene: TRBV19; j_gene: TRBJ2-1; abundance: NA; CDR3aa: CASSIVAPGSGGNEQFF; CDR3nt: TGTGCCAGTAGTATAGTTGCGCCGGGATCGGGCGGCAATGAGCAGTTCTTC
d_gene: TRBD2; v_gene: TRBV19; j_gene: TRBJ2-1; abundance: once; CDR3aa: CASTIRASGVYNEQFF; CDR3nt: TGTGCCAGTACTATCAGGGCTAGCGGGGTCTACAATGAGCAGTTCTTC
d_gene: NA; v_gene: TRBV9; j_gene: TRBJ1-3; abundance: NA; CDR3aa: CASSLEGNTIYF; CDR3nt: TGTGCCAGCAGCCTGGAGGGAAACACCATATATTTT
d_gene: NA; v_gene: TRBV7-9; j_gene: TRBJ1-4; abundance: NA; CDR3aa: CASSLAGTGHPNEKLFF; CDR3nt: TGTGCCAGCAGCTTAGCCGGGACGGGACATCCTAATGAAAAACTGTTTTTT
d_gene: NA; v_gene: TRBV19; j_gene: TRBJ2-2; abundance: NA; CDR3aa: CASSVPGSNTGELFF; CDR3nt: TGTGCCAGTAGTGTGCCAGGATCGAACACCGGGGAGCTGTTTTTT
d_gene: NA; v_gene: TRBV27; j_gene: TRBJ2-6; abundance: few; CDR3aa: CASSSGVAFSGANVLTF; CDR3nt: TGTGCCAGCAGTTCAGGGGTTGCGTTTTCTGGGGCCAACGTCCTGACTTTC
d_gene: NA; v_gene: TRBV6-5; j_gene: TRBJ2-1; abundance: few; CDR3aa: CASSLRGFDVDNEQFF; CDR3nt: TGTGCCAGCAGTTTAAGGGGGTTTGACGTAGACAATGAGCAGTTCTTC
d_gene: NA; v_gene: TRBV3-1/TRBV3-2; j_gene: TRBJ2-5; abundance: NA; CDR3aa: CASSQSTRRETQYF; CDR3nt: TGTGCCAGCAGCCAATCGACTCGGCGAGAGACCCAGTACTTC
d_gene: NA; v_gene: TRBV5-4; j_gene: TRBJ2-7; abundance: NA; CDR3aa: CASSWGLGLYEQYF; CDR3nt: TGTGCCAGCAGCTGGGGGCTAGGGCTCTACGAGCAGTACTTC
d_gene: NA; v_gene: TRBV9; j_gene: TRBJ2-2; abundance: once; CDR3aa: CASSVVQGGTGELFF; CDR3nt: TGTGCCAGCAGCGTAGTCCAGGGGGGCACCGGGGAGCTGTTTTTT
d_gene: TRBD1; v_gene: TRBV6-6; j_gene: TRBJ1-1; abundance: NA; CDR3aa: CASSAGTDNTEAFF; CDR3nt: TGTGCCAGCAGTGCGGGGACAGACAACACTGAAGCTTTCTTT
d_gene: NA; v_gene: TRBV2; j_gene: TRBJ2-1; abundance: few; CDR3aa: CASSGLPDNQGGEQFF; CDR3nt: TGTGCCAGCAGTGGTCTACCGGACAATCAGGGGGGTGAGCAGTTCTTC
d_gene: NA; v_gene: TRBV27; j_gene: TRBJ1-6; abundance: NA; CDR3aa: CASGPRGNSPLHF; CDR3nt: TGTGCCAGCGGCCCTAGGGGGAATTCACCCCTCCACTTT
d_gene: TRBD1; v_gene: TRBV29-1; j_gene: TRBJ2-5; abundance: NA; CDR3aa: CSVEPYINRGLGETQYF; CDR3nt: TGCAGCGTTGAACCATATATAAACAGGGGGCTCGGGGAGACCCAGTACTTC
d_gene: TRBD1; v_gene: TRBV6-2/TRBV6-3; j_gene: TRBJ2-1; abundance: NA; CDR3aa: CASSQPRQGSNEQFF; CDR3nt: TGTGCCAGCAGCCAACCGCGACAGGGCTCCAATGAGCAGTTCTTC
d_gene: NA; v_gene: TRBV7-8; j_gene: TRBJ2-3; abundance: NA; CDR3aa: CASSLGLGDFYTQYF; CDR3nt: TGTGCCAGCAGCTTAGGACTAGGCGACTTCTATACGCAGTATTTT
d_gene: TRBD2; v_gene: TRBV6-2/TRBV6-3; j_gene: TRBJ2-1; abundance: NA; CDR3aa: CASSPAGAGGDGEQFF; CDR3nt: TGTGCCAGCAGTCCCGCCGGAGCGGGGGGGGATGGTGAGCAGTTCTTC
d_gene: TRBD1; v_gene: TRBV6-2/TRBV6-3; j_gene: TRBJ1-1; abundance: NA; CDR3aa: CASSYPGRRQGGEAFF; CDR3nt: TGTGCCAGCAGTTACCCCGGTAGGAGACAGGGGGGTGAAGCTTTCTTT
d_gene: TRBD1; v_gene: TRBV5-1; j_gene: TRBJ1-5; abundance: NA; CDR3aa: CASSTTGGNQPQHF; CDR3nt: TGCGCCAGCAGCACCACAGGGGGCAATCAGCCCCAGCATTTT
d_gene: TRBD2; v_gene: TRBV12-5; j_gene: TRBJ2-3; abundance: NA; CDR3aa: CASGLELRGGTDTQYF; CDR3nt: TGTGCTAGTGGTTTGGAATTGCGGGGGGGCACAGATACGCAGTATTTT
d_gene: TRBD1; v_gene: TRBV11-3; j_gene: TRBJ2-2; abundance: NA; CDR3aa: CASSSRTGGADTGELFF; CDR3nt: TGTGCCAGCAGCTCTAGGACAGGGGGCGCGGACACCGGGGAGCTGTTTTTT
d_gene: TRBD1; v_gene: TRBV7-9; j_gene: TRBJ2-7; abundance: NA; CDR3aa: CASSWDSPYEQYF; CDR3nt: TGTGCCAGCAGCTGGGACAGCCCCTACGAGCAGTACTTC
d_gene: TRBD2; v_gene: TRBV7-2; j_gene: TRBJ2-5; abundance: NA; CDR3aa: CASSFLAGIQETQYF; CDR3nt: TGTGCCAGCAGTTTCCTAGCGGGGATCCAAGAGACCCAGTACTTC